This T cell receptor beta chain was retrieved from a study of shared clonotypes between healthy human individuals. The assay was run at deep level. The protocol was immunoSEQ multiplex PCR, while the TCRdb copy is restricted to in-frame clones and leaves out a portion. The table records fewer than 650,000 clones, 76% of them present only once. The healthy adult donors were HIV-negative and reported no recent acute infections or vaccinations. Unsorted material relied on some 85 million PBMCs as the source of genomic DNA. Study findings and constraints: An anticipated effect of sequencing depth on clonotype sharing among donors was recognized.

For this clone: The antigen is not known.

This receptor was identified in a woman between 40 and 50 years old in good health. Some clones in this sample may be carry-over from other donors' samples. Source material: PBMCs.

CDR3 coding DNA: TGCGCCAGCAGCTTGGCGTTAGCGGGAGGTGAGGATACGCAGTATTTT. This encodes CASSLALAGGEDTQYF. This chain joins TRBV5-1 and TRBJ2-3; 10 bases map to TRBD2. From germline, CDR1 is SGHRS and CDR2 YFSETQ. The ends lost 0 bases at V and 6 bases at J; junction bases unmatched: 7. The CDR3 consists of 16 residues.